One T cell receptor (beta chain) is described in this entry. The antigen is not known. The data were taken from a study of cytomegalovirus exposure and HLA in healthy donors. The PCR had 60 Vbeta and 13 Jbeta primers. Assay: immunoSEQ multiplex PCR; the TCRdb copy retains only in-frame clones and omits some. The data show just under 65,000 clones, with 80% seen just once and around 4.7% held by the top ten. Every donor was a healthy person donating bone marrow. Whole-study findings and limits: Reportedly, fewer N-insertions than the approximately 690-donor mean appeared in an Asian-associated ancestry cluster in a later analysis. Investigators reported some 150 TCR beta chains as tied to cytomegalovirus.

The sequencing input was PBMCs. The TCR originated in a woman in her twenties or thirties in good health and CMV-seronegative.

Here the CDR3 reads CASSQDRFLAFF. DNA for the CDR3: TGTGCCAGCAGCCAAGATCGGTTCTTAGCTTTCTTT. The chain uses TRBV14 and TRBJ1-1; D ambiguous. V was trimmed by 0 bases and J by 10 bases, leaving 9 bases between them. CDR1 SGHDN and CDR2 FVKESK come from the germline V gene. This CDR3 is 12 amino acids long.